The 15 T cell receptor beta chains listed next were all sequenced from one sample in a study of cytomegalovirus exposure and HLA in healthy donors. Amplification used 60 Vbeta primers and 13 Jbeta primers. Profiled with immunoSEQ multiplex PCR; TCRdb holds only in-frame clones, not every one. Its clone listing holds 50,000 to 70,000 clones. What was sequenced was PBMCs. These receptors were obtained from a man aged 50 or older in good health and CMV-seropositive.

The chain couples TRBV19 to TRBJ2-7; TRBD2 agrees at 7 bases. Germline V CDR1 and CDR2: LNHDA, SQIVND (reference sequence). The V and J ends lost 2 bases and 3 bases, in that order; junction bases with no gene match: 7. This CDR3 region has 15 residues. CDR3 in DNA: TGTGCCAGTAGTATAATCGCGGGAGAACTCTACGAGCAGTACTTC. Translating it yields CASSIIAGELYEQYF.

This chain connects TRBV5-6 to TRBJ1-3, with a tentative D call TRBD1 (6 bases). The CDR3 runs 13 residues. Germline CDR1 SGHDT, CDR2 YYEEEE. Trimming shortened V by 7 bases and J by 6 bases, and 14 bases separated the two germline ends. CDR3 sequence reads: CASSQGIENTIYF. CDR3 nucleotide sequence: TGTGCCAGCTCTCAGGGGATAGAAAACACCATATATTTT.

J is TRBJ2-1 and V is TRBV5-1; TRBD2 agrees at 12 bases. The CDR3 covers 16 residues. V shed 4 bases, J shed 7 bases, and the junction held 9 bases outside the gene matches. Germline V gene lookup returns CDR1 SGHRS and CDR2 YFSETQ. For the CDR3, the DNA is TGCGCCAGCAGCCCGACTAGCGGGGGCTCGTGGAATGAGCAGTTCTTC. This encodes CASSPTSGGSWNEQFF.

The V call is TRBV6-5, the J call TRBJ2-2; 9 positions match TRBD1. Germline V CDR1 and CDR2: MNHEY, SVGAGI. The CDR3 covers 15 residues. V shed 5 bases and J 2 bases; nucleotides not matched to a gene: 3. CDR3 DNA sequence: TGTGCCAGCAGTACGGGACAGGGAAACACCGGGGAGCTGTTTTTT. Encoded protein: CASSTGQGNTGELFF.

For the CDR3, the DNA is TGTGCCAGCAGTTCAGATCCCTGGGTCGGCGGCTCTTCCTACGAGCAGTACTTC. Its translation is CASSSDPWVGGSSYEQYF. The chain recombines TRBV28 with TRBJ2-7; D gene uncertain. Germline loops: CDR1 MDHEN, CDR2 SYDVKM. V lost 4 bases and J lost 1, with 23 bases in between. This CDR3 has 18 residues.

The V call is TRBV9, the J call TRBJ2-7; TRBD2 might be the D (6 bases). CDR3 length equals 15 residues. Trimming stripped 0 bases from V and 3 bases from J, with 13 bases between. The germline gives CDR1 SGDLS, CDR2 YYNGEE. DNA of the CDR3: TGTGCCAGCAGCGTAGGTGGAGGGTTTTACTACGAGCAGTACTTC. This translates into CASSVGGGFYYEQYF.

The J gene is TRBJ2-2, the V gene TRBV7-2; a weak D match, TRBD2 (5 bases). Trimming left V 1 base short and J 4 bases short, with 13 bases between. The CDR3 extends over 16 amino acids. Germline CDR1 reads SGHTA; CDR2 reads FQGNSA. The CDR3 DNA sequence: TGTGCCAGCAGCTTAGAGGCGGGTTGGGGCACCGGGGAGCTGTTTTTT. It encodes CASSLEAGWGTGELFF.

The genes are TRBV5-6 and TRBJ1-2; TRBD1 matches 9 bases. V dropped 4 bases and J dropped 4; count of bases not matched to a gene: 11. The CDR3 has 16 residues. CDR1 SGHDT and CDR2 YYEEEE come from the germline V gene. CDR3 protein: CASSPFGTGTTYGYTF. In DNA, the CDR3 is TGTGCCAGCAGCCCTTTTGGGACAGGGACGACCTATGGCTACACCTTC.

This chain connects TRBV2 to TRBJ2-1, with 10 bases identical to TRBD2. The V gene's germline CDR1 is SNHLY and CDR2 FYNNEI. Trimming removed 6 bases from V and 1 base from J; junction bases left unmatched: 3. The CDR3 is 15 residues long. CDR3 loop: CASSLLAGSYNEQFF. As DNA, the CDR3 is TGTGCCAGCAGCCTACTAGCGGGATCCTACAATGAGCAGTTCTTC.

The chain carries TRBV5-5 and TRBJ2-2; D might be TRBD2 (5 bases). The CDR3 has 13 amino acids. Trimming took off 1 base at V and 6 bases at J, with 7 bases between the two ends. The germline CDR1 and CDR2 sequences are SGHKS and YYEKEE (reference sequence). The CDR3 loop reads CASSLKGAGELFF. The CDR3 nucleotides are TGTGCCAGCAGCTTGAAGGGAGCCGGGGAGCTGTTTTTT.

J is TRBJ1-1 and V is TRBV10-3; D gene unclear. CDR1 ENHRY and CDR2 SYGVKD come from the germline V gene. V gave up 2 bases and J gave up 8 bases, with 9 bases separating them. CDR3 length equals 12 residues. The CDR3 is CAISEARQEAFF. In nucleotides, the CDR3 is TGTGCCATCAGTGAGGCCAGACAAGAAGCTTTCTTT.

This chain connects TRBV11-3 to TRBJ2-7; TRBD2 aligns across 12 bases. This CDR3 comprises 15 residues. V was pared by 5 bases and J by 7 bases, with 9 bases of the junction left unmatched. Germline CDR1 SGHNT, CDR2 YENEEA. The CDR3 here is CASSPGLAGTREQYF. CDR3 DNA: TGTGCCAGCAGCCCCGGACTAGCGGGAACGAGGGAGCAGTACTTC.

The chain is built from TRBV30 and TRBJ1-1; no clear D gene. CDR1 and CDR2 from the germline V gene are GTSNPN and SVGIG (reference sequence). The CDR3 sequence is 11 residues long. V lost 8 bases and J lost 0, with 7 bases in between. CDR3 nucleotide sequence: TGTGCCCTAGCTTTGAACACTGAAGCTTTCTTT. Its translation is CALALNTEAFF.

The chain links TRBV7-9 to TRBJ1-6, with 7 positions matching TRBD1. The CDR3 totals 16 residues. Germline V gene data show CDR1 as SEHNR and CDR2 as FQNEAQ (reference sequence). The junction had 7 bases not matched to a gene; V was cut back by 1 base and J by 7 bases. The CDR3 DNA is TGTGCCAGCAGCTTAGTTGTGGGACAGTTCAATTCACCCCTCCACTTT. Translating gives CASSLVVGQFNSPLHF.

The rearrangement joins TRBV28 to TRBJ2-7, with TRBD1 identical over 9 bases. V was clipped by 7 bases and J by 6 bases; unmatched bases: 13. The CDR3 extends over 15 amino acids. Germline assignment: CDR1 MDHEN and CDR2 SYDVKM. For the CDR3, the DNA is TGTGCCAGCACCCCCGGGGAACAGGGGGCTCCCGAGCAGTACTTC. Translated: CASTPGEQGAPEQYF.